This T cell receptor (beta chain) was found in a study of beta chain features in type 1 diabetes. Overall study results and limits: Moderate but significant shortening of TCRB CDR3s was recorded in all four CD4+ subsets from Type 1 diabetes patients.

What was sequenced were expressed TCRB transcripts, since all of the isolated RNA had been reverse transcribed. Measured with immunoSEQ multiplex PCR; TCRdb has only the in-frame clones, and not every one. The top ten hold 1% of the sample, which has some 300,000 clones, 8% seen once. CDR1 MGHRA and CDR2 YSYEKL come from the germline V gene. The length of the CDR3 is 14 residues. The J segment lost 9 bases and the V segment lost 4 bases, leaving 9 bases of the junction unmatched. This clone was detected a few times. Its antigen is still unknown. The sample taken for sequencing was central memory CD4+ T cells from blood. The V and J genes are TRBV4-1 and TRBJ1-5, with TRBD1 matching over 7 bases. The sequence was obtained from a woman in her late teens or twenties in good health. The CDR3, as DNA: TGCGCCAGCAGCCTGACAGGGAGCGAACGGCCCCAGCATTTT. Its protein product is CASSLTGSERPQHF.